One sample yielded the 22 T cell receptor beta chains listed below, sequenced in a study of cytomegalovirus exposure and HLA in healthy donors. PCR amplification relied on 60 Vbeta primers (plus 13 Jbeta primers). Clones were sequenced by immunoSEQ multiplex PCR, and TCRdb holds only the in-frame ones, with some missing. Among 95,000 to 150,000 clones, approximately 72% were seen once, and the ten largest hold nearly 8.5%. The sample was PBMCs. The receptors here all came from a woman aged 40 to 50 in good health and CMV-seropositive.

The genes are TRBV5-6 and TRBJ1-1; D is unclear. Germline CDR1 and CDR2: SGHDT and YYEEEE. The length of the CDR3 is 14 residues. Trimming cost V 4 bases and J 0 bases, with 10 bases left between them. CDR3 nucleotides: TGTGCCAGCAGCCGGAGGTGGTTGAACACTGAAGCTTTCTTT. Amino acids: CASSRRWLNTEAFF.

The J gene is TRBJ2-3, the V gene TRBV5-1; 9 bases are shared with TRBD2. Germline assignment: CDR1 SGHRS and CDR2 YFSETQ. The length of the CDR3 is 16 residues. V shed 3 bases, J shed 2 bases, and the junction held 7 bases outside the gene matches. The CDR3 DNA is TGCGCCAGCAGCTCCCCCGCGGGGGGGGCCACAGATACGCAGTATTTT. Amino acids: CASSSPAGGATDTQYF.

The rearrangement uses TRBV9 and TRBJ2-7, with D unresolved. Germline lookup yields CDR1 SGDLS and CDR2 YYNGEE. The CDR3 is 14 residues long. The V end lost 3 bases, the J end lost 0 bases, and 10 bases lay between the germline ends. The DNA for the CDR3 is TGTGCCAGCAGCGCACGCCCTAGCTCCTACGAGCAGTACTTC. This encodes CASSARPSSYEQYF. Full variable domain (outside the CDR3, taken from reference TRBV9 and TRBJ2-7): DSGVTQTPKHLITATGQRVTLRCSPRSGDLSVYWYQQSLDQGLQFLIQYYNGEERAKGNILERFSAQQFPDLHSELNLSSLELGDSALYFCASSARPSSYEQYFGPGTRLTVT.

The rearrangement uses TRBV19 and TRBJ1-1; D gene unclear. V gave up 8 bases and J gave up 1 base, with 8 bases separating them. CDR3 length: 12 amino acids. Germline V gene lookup returns CDR1 LNHDA and CDR2 SQIVND (reference sequence). CDR3 in amino acids: CASSYRNTEAFF. CDR3 DNA: TGTGCCAGTTCTTACAGGAACACTGAAGCTTTCTTT.

The V and J genes are TRBV4-3 and TRBJ1-1, with D possibly being TRBD1 (5 bases). Germline V lookup: CDR1 LGHNA, CDR2 YSLEER. The CDR3 runs to 16 residues. Trimming stripped 0 bases from V and 0 bases from J, with 11 bases between. The CDR3 DNA sequence: TGCGCCAGCAGCCAAGATTCTCAGGGTATGAACACTGAAGCTTTCTTT. It translates to CASSQDSQGMNTEAFF.

The chain is built from TRBV7-2 and TRBJ2-7; TRBD1 aligns across 8 bases. The length of the CDR3 is 16 residues. Germline V gene lookup returns CDR1 SGHTA and CDR2 FQGNSA. V shed 4 bases, J shed 4 bases, and the junction held 12 bases outside the gene matches. The CDR3 coding sequence is TGTGCCAGCAGCTCCGACGCAGGACAGGGAAGTTACGAGCAGTACTTC. Translation gives CASSSDAGQGSYEQYF.

This clone has more than one count but fewer than ten. A read error may account for a junction end that differs from germline. This chain uses TRBV2 with TRBJ1-5; D gene ambiguous. The CDR3 consists of 14 residues. Germline lookup yields CDR1 SNHLY and CDR2 FYNNEI. The CDR3 loop is CASNEGYFNQPQHF. DNA for the CDR3: TGTGCCAGCAATGAAGGGTACTTCAATCAGCCCCAGCATTTT.

This sequence joins TRBV13 and TRBJ2-6; 7 nucleotides agree with TRBD1. From germline, CDR1 is PRHDT and CDR2 FYEKMQ (reference sequence). V lost 2 bases to trimming and J lost 2 bases; unmatched junction nucleotides: 6. The CDR3 sequence is 17 residues long. CDR3 sequence reads: CASSLNRGQTGANVLTF. In DNA form, the CDR3 reads TGTGCCAGCAGCTTAAATAGGGGGCAGACTGGGGCCAACGTCCTGACTTTC.

The gene calls are TRBV7-2 and TRBJ1-2, with TRBD1 as a possible D gene (6 bases). Trimming removed 2 bases from V and 13 bases from J, with 14 bases in between. The length of the CDR3 is 12 residues. CDR1 and CDR2 from the germline V gene are SGHTA and FQGNSA. CDR3 sequence reads: CASSLYGTLGTF. The CDR3 DNA sequence: TGTGCCAGCAGCTTATATGGGACACTGGGCACCTTC.

Comment on this clone: The conserved closing phenylalanine or tryptophan is absent in this CDR3, likely reflecting a read error. The chain has TRBV6-5 and TRBJ1-3, with D possibly TRBD1 on 5 matching bases. The CDR3 consists of 12 residues. Between the trimmed V and J ends, which lost 8 bases and 3 bases, there was a span of 8 bases. Germline CDR1 MNHEY, CDR2 SVGAGI. The CDR3 nucleotides are TGTGCCAGCGCAGGGAATGGAAACACCATATATGTT. It encodes CASAGNGNTIYV.

This sequence joins TRBV7-3 and TRBJ2-5; 9 nucleotides line up with TRBD2. The CDR3 consists of 16 residues. CDR1 and CDR2 from the germline V gene are SGHTA and FQGTGA. V lost 5 bases and J lost 5; bases outside the gene matches: 12. This chain's CDR3 is CASSPGIAGAGETQYF. CDR3 sequence (DNA): TGTGCCAGCAGCCCCGGGATAGCGGGGGCCGGGGAGACCCAGTACTTC.

The gene calls are TRBV7-2 and TRBJ1-3; D possibly corresponds to TRBD1 (6 bases). The length of the CDR3 is 14 residues. V dropped 1 base and J dropped 7 bases, with 11 bases sitting between them. Germline V gives CDR1 SGHTA, CDR2 FQGNSA. Here the CDR3 reads CASSLGPRGNTIYF. For the CDR3, the DNA is TGTGCCAGCAGCTTAGGGCCTAGGGGGAACACCATATATTTT.

The rearrangement uses TRBV5-1 and TRBJ2-2; maybe TRBD1 (7 bases). This CDR3 contains 14 residues. The V and J ends lost 7 bases and 0 bases respectively, with 10 bases between them. CDR1 is SGHRS, CDR2 YFSETQ, per germline. CDR3 loop: CASGGTANTGELFF. In nucleotides, the CDR3 is TGCGCCAGCGGCGGGACAGCGAACACCGGGGAGCTGTTTTTT.

In DNA form, the CDR3 reads TGTGCCAGCAGCCAAGTGGACAGGAACTATGGCTACACCTTC. Its protein product is CASSQVDRNYGYTF. The chain is built from TRBV16 and TRBJ1-2; 7 positions match TRBD1. Unmatched junction bases numbered 2, after V lost 2 bases and J lost 2 bases. This CDR3 comprises 14 residues. Germline V gene data show CDR1 as KGHSY and CDR2 as FQNENV.

This clone was detected a few times. The CDR3 sequence: CASSYRGIGGYTF. CDR3 nucleotides: TGTGCCAGCAGTTACAGGGGAATTGGTGGCTACACCTTC. The genes are TRBV6-5 and TRBJ1-2, with TRBD1 as a possible D gene (5 bases). Trimming removed 2 bases from V and 7 bases from J, with 11 bases in between. Germline V gene data show CDR1 as MNHEY and CDR2 as SVGAGI. This CDR3 spans 13 amino acids.

This rearrangement joins TRBV6-5 to TRBJ2-7; no firm D call. Germline CDR1 is MNHEY and CDR2 is SVGAGI. V was shortened by 0 bases and J by 5 bases, with 8 bases between the two germline ends. The CDR3 contains 13 residues. The CDR3 here is CASSYSRSHEQYF. The CDR3 region has the DNA TGTGCCAGCAGTTACTCCAGGTCCCACGAGCAGTACTTC.

The V call is TRBV27, the J call TRBJ1-2; 7 bases line up with TRBD1. V shed 5 bases, J shed 8 bases, and the junction held 8 bases outside the gene matches. The CDR3 has 13 residues. Germline V gene lookup returns CDR1 MNHEY and CDR2 SMNVEV (reference sequence). The CDR3 loop reads CASSTGAYEGYTF. The CDR3 region has the DNA TGTGCCAGCAGTACAGGGGCTTATGAAGGCTACACCTTC.

The chain combines TRBV13 with TRBJ2-1; D is unresolved. Trimming removed 5 bases from V and 4 bases from J, with 6 bases in between. The length of the CDR3 is 12 residues. Looked up from germline, CDR1 is PRHDT and CDR2 is FYEKMQ (reference sequence). The CDR3 sequence: CASSLRYNEQFF. In DNA, the CDR3 is TGTGCCAGCAGCCTGAGATACAATGAGCAGTTCTTC. Based on the CDR3 plus reference TRBV13 and TRBJ2-1, the full variable domain is AAGVIQSPRHLIKEKRETATLKCYPIPRHDTVYWYQQGPGQDPQFLISFYEKMQSDKGSIPDRFSAQQFSDYHSELNMSSLELGDSALYFCASSLRYNEQFFGPGTRLTVL.

V usage is TRBV11-2 and J usage is TRBJ2-7; D is possibly TRBD1 (6 bases). The CDR3 is 15 amino acids. Germline loops: CDR1 SGHAT, CDR2 FQNNGV. Trimming left V 6 bases short and J 1 base short, with 16 bases between. The chain's CDR3 is CASSLISDRSYEQYF. The CDR3 DNA reads as TGTGCCAGCAGTCTCATAAGCGACAGGTCCTACGAGCAGTACTTC.

The chain joins TRBV6-5 to TRBJ1-6; 7 bases align to TRBD1. There are 15 residues in the CDR3. V lost 0 bases, J lost 9 bases, and 5 bases stayed unmatched. The germline V gene encodes CDR1 MNHEY and CDR2 SVGAGI. CDR3 coding DNA: TGTGCCAGCAGTTACTCGACAGGGCTAGTTTCACCCCTCCACTTT. As protein: CASSYSTGLVSPLHF.

The rearrangement uses TRBV4-3 and TRBJ1-2; TRBD1 might be the D (6 bases). Between the trimmed V and J ends, which lost 1 base and 6 bases, there was a span of 21 bases. Germline assignment: CDR1 LGHNA and CDR2 YSLEER. This CDR3 is 17 amino acids long. The CDR3 DNA is TGCGCCAGCAGCCAAGTATTTAGGGGGATCAAAGACGATGGCTACACCTTC. It codes for CASSQVFRGIKDDGYTF.

CDR3 sequence (DNA): TGTGCCAGCTCACCAGGGACGGGACTTGGCTACACCTTC. This encodes CASSPGTGLGYTF. J is TRBJ1-2 and V is TRBV18, with D tentatively TRBD1 (5 bases). The CDR3 extends over 13 amino acids. The germline V gene encodes CDR1 KGHSH and CDR2 LQKENI. V was trimmed by 2 bases and J by 7 bases, leaving 11 bases between them.